Shown below are 3 T cell receptor beta chains from a single sample sequenced in a study of T cells in Graves' hyperthyroidism and ophthalmopathy (dated 2019 in TCRdb). The library was generated by multiplex PCR. The instrument was an Illumina HiSeq 2000. TCR beta CDR3 regions were amplified from RNA transcripts. A first-round RT-PCR of the TCR CDR3 used the HTBI primer set with the Qiagen OneStep RT-PCR kit. TCRdb handled the public reads itself, with Q25 trimming in fastp and clone calling in MiXCR, and kept productive beta chains. Rows with a matching CDR3 protein are joined into one entry that keeps the most common DNA and genes. The sample table holds 450,000 to 600,000 distinct CDR3 sequences, of which about 20% were seen once. Jointly, the top ten make up 45% to 50% of the sample. The sample taken for sequencing was blood. All receptors derive from a man aged 40-49 years with Graves' ophthalmopathy.

This clonotype was seen more than once but under ten times. V is TRBV7-2 and J is TRBJ2-2, with D possibly being TRBD1 or TRBD2 (5 bases each). Germline CDR1 and CDR2: SGHTA and FQGNSA. The CDR3 is 15 amino acids. Trimming pared 4 bases from V and 4 bases from J, leaving 13 bases between. DNA for the CDR3: TGTGCCAGCAGCTCCGGGGCCGGGGTCACCGGGGAGCTGTTTTTT. Its translation: CASSSGAGVTGELFF. Complete variable domain (other parts from reference TRBV7-2 and TRBJ2-2): GAGVSQSPSNKVTEKGKDVELRCDPISGHTALYWYRQSLGQGLEFLIYFQGNSAPDKSGLPSDRFSAERTGGSVSTLTIQRTQQEDSAVYLCASSSGAGVTGELFFGEGSRLTVL.

This clonotype was seen more than once but under ten times. J is TRBJ1-1 and V is TRBV20-1, with D perhaps TRBD1 (6 bases). The ends were cut back, 1 base at V and 3 bases at J, with 15 bases in the middle. CDR3 length equals 15 residues. Germline loops: CDR1 DFQATT, CDR2 SNEGSKA (reference sequence). Written as DNA, the CDR3 is TGCAGTGCTAGAGCACCGGGACACCGATACACTGAAGCTTTCTTT. Protein product: CSARAPGHRYTEAFF.

This clonotype has a count of ten or more. The V gene is TRBV2, the J gene TRBJ2-1; 12 bases match TRBD2. CDR3 length: 16 amino acids. Germline lookup yields CDR1 SNHLY and CDR2 FYNNEI. Trimming removed 2 bases from V and 8 bases from J; junction bases left unmatched: 7. Here the CDR3 DNA reads TGTGCCAGCAGTGAAAGGCTAGCGGGAGGGCCCCATGAGCAGTTCTTC. Protein sequence: CASSERLAGGPHEQFF.